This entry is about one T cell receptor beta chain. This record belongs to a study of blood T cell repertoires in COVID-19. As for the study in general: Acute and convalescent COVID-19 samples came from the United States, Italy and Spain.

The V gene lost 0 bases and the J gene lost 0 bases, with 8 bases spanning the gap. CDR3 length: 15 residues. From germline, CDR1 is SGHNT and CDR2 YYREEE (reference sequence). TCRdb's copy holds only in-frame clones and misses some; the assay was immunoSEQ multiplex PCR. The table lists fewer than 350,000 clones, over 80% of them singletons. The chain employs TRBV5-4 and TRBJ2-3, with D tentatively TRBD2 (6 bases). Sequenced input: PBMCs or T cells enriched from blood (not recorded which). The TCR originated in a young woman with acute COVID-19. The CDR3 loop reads CASSLDGTSTDTQYF. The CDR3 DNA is TGTGCCAGCAGCTTGGACGGGACTAGCACAGATACGCAGTATTTT.